This T cell receptor beta chain was captured in a study of Graves' ophthalmopathy and Graves' hyperthyroidism. Overall study findings and caveats: In separating ophthalmopathy from stable hyperthyroidism, a 13-signature model achieved roughly 87% sensitivity and 70% to 83% specificity.

Ineligible for inclusion were patients with other autoimmune diseases, uncontrolled infections, pregnancy or lactation. CDR1 is SGDLS, CDR2 YYNGEE, per germline. The CDR3 runs to 16 residues. V lost 6 bases, J lost 2 bases, and 19 bases lay in between. Concerning this clonotype: Its antigen is not identified.

Researchers took RNA transcripts and amplified TCR beta CDR3 regions from them. The library came from an HTBI-primed first-round RT-PCR and a second-round multiplex PCR. Each CDR3 protein is one row after TCRdb ran MiXCR on the multiplex PCR reads. This table has about 1.2 million distinct CDR3 sequences, roughly 35% appearing once. The source of this sequence is an adult man with Graves' hyperthyroidism. The chain has TRBV9 and TRBJ2-3; perhaps TRBD1 as D (6 bases). The specimen was peripheral blood or thyroid tissue (not recorded which). This chain's CDR3 is CASTGRGTTFTDTQYF. CDR3 sequence (DNA): TGTGCCAGCACCGGACGAGGGACAACCTTCACAGATACGCAGTATTTT.